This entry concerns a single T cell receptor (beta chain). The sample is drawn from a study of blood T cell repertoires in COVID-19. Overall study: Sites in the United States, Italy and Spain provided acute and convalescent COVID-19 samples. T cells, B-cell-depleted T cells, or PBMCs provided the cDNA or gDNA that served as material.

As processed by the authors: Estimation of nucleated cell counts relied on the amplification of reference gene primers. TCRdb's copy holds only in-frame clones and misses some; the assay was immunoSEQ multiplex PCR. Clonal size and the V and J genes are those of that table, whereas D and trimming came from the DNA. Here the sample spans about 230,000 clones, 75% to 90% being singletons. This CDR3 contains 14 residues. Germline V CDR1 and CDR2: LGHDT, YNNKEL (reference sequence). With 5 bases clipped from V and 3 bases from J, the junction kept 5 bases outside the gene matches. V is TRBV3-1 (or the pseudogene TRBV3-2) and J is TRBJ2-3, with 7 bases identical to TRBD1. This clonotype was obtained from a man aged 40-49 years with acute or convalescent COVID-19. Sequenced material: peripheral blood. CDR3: CASSLTGRTDTQYF. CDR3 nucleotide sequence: TGTGCCAGCAGCTTGACAGGGCGGACAGATACGCAGTATTTT.